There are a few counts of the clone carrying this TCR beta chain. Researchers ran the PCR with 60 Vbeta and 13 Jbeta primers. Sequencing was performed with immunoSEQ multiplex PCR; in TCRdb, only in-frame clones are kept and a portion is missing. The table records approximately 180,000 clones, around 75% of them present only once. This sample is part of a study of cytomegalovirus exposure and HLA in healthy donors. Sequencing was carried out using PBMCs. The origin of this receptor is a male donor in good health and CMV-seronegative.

CDR3 residues: CASSRQTGNSPLHF. CDR3 sequence (DNA): TGTGCCAGCAGCCGACAGACAGGGAATTCACCCCTCCACTTT. The chain joins TRBV5-4 to TRBJ1-6; TRBD1 aligns across 7 bases. This CDR3 has 14 amino acids. Germline V CDR1 and CDR2: SGHNT, YYREEE (reference sequence). V was clipped by 4 bases and J by 7 bases; unmatched bases: 5.